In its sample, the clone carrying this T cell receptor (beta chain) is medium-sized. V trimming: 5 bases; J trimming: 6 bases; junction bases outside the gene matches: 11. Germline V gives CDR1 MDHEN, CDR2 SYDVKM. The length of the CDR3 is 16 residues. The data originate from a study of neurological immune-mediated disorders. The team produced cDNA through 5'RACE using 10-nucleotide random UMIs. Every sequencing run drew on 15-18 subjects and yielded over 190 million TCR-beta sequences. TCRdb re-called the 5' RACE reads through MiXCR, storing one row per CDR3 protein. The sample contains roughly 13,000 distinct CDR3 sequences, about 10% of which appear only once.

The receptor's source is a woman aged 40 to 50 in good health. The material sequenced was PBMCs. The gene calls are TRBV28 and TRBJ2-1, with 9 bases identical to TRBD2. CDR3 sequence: CASSGLAGEVPNEQFF. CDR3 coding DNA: TGTGCCAGCAGTGGTTTAGCGGGAGAGGTTCCCAATGAGCAGTTCTTC.